This entry concerns a single T cell receptor (beta chain). Its matching antigen is unknown. Germline V gene lookup returns CDR1 SGHRS and CDR2 YFSETQ. The V end lost 1 base, the J end lost 8 bases, and 9 bases lay between the germline ends. This CDR3 has 13 residues. The sample belongs to a study of long-term antiretroviral therapy in people with HIV. Study-wide results and caveats: Data on ART adherence, viral resistance or therapy changes were unavailable. Diversity increased after ART yet remained lower than in transplant donor controls. Clones that had undergone expansion before ART prevailed in the repertoire throughout all time points.

The assay used was immunoSEQ (version v3.0), run at survey level. The table came from immunoSEQ multiplex PCR; TCRdb's copy has only in-frame clones and leaves some out. In the table there are roughly 30,000 clones, more than 75% of which are singletons. The source is a middle-aged man with HIV. Sequenced here: unsorted PBMCs, sampled roughly 4.8 years after starting antiretroviral therapy. V gene TRBV5-1 combines with J gene TRBJ1-4; D not certain. CDR3 DNA: TGCGCCAGCAGCTTGTCAAGAACCGAAAAACTGTTTTTT. Translating gives CASSLSRTEKLFF.